This entry lists 3 T cell receptor beta chains sequenced from one sample in a study of blood T cell repertoires in COVID-19. The protocol was immunoSEQ multiplex PCR, while the TCRdb copy is restricted to in-frame clones and leaves out a portion. The profile shows roughly 54,000 clones, about 83% of them singletons. The sequenced sample was peripheral blood. Receptor source: a woman between 55 and 75 years old with COVID-19, enrolled during active disease.

This clone was recorded only once. The genes are TRBV11-2 and TRBJ1-4, with D perhaps TRBD1 (6 bases). The germline V and J ends were trimmed by 5 bases and 8 bases, with 18 bases remaining between them. This CDR3 spans 15 amino acids. CDR1 is SGHAT and CDR2 is FQNNGV in the germline V gene. Here the CDR3 DNA reads TGTGCCAGCAGCCAGAGACAGGCCCCGGGCGAAAAACTGTTTTTT. Translated: CASSQRQAPGEKLFF.

The V and J genes are TRBV28 and TRBJ2-2; D call uncertain. The CDR3 runs to 12 residues. CDR1 is MDHEN and CDR2 is SYDVKM in the germline V gene. The ends were cut back, 3 bases at V and 4 bases at J, with 3 bases in the middle. The chain's CDR3 is CASSLSTGELFF. CDR3 nucleotides: TGTGCCAGCAGTTTGAGCACCGGGGAGCTGTTTTTT.

The table lists this clone with a few counts. The chain recombines TRBV9 with TRBJ1-1, with TRBD1 matching 10 bases. Per the germline V gene, CDR1 is SGDLS and CDR2 is YYNGEE. The ends lost 2 bases at V and 1 base at J; junction bases unmatched: 2. The CDR3 extends over 15 amino acids. The CDR3 nucleotides are TGTGCCAGCAGCGTTCGACAGGGGGCGAACACTGAAGCTTTCTTT. This gives the protein CASSVRQGANTEAFF. The complete variable domain, with remaining parts taken from reference TRBV9 and TRBJ1-1, reads DSGVTQTPKHLITATGQRVTLRCSPRSGDLSVYWYQQSLDQGLQFLIQYYNGEERAKGNILERFSAQQFPDLHSELNLSSLELGDSALYFCASSVRQGANTEAFFGQGTRLTVV.